The 23 T cell receptor beta chains in this list originate from one sample, sequenced in a study of T cell responses to AZD1222 COVID-19 vaccine (dated by TCRdb to 2020 to 2023). Library preparation used the immunoSEQ multiplex PCR assay. TCRdb took over this immuneACCESS table, retaining in-frame rearrangements with V and J assigned. Such tables are incomplete; in checked studies, under half of the missing clones stem from an unresolved V gene, and the remainder is unexplained. The table for this sample lists 95,000 to 150,000 clones; about 89% of them were counted only once. The biggest ten clones account for roughly 5.7% of the sample. Taken with the paper, the label for time point translates to: baseline before first vaccination. The starting material was peripheral blood, obtained on day 0 of AZD1222 vaccination. Receptors originate from an adult in good health.

The chain recombines TRBV6-1 with TRBJ1-2; D gene unclear. The V and J ends lost 3 bases and 5 bases respectively, with 4 bases between them. Germline assignment: CDR1 MNHNS and CDR2 SASEGT. This CDR3 is built from 11 residues. Written as DNA, the CDR3 is TGTGCCAGCAGTGAGGGATATGGCTACACCTTC. As protein: CASSEGYGYTF.

The rearrangement links TRBV29-1 to TRBJ2-1; 11 bases map to TRBD2. Germline CDR1 and CDR2: SQVTM and ANQGSEA. This CDR3 comprises 15 residues. The ends lost 7 bases at V and 7 bases at J; junction bases unmatched: 12. The CDR3 nucleotides are TGCAGCGCAGGAATAGCGGGAGGGCCAGGGAATGAGCAGTTCTTC. Translated, it gives CSAGIAGGPGNEQFF.

V is TRBV5-5 and J is TRBJ1-1; the D is unclear. The germline V gene encodes CDR1 SGHKS and CDR2 YYEKEE (reference sequence). Trimming removed 4 bases at V and 6 bases at J, with 16 bases between. The CDR3 is 14 residues long. The CDR3 DNA follows: TGTGCCAGCAGCAGAGGCGCGGCGGTGGCTGAAGCTTTCTTT. Translation gives CASSRGAAVAEAFF.

The rearrangement uses TRBV9 and TRBJ2-3; 8 nucleotides match TRBD2. Germline-derived CDR1 and CDR2 are SGDLS and YYNGEE. The length of the CDR3 is 15 residues. V shed 4 bases and J 6 bases; nucleotides not matched to a gene: 10. The CDR3: CASSPGGLAVDTQYF. CDR3 in DNA: TGTGCCAGCAGCCCAGGCGGACTAGCCGTGGATACGCAGTATTTT.

This clone appeared once. The rearrangement uses TRBV6-1 and TRBJ2-5, with D tentatively TRBD1 or TRBD2 (5 bases each). The V gene lost 0 bases and the J gene lost 5 bases, with 19 bases spanning the gap. Germline lookup yields CDR1 MNHNS and CDR2 SASEGT. The CDR3 is made up of 17 amino acids. CDR3: CASSEALGDWGRETQYF. In DNA, the CDR3 is TGTGCCAGCAGTGAAGCTCTGGGGGATTGGGGCCGGGAGACCCAGTACTTC.

As regards this clone: At one of its ends the junction is not consistent with the germline gene, which may arise from a read error. The chain employs TRBV7-7 and TRBJ2-7; D gene unclear. This CDR3 comprises 13 residues. Germline loops: CDR1 SSHAT, CDR2 FNYEAQ (reference sequence). This chain's CDR3 is CASSLGKTYEQYF. Written as DNA, the CDR3 is TGTGCTAGCAGCTTAGGGAAAACCTACGAGCAGTACTTC. Full variable domain (missing parts from reference TRBV7-7 and TRBJ2-7): GAGVSQSPRYKVTKRGQDVTLRCDPISSHATLYWYQQALGQGPEFLTYFNYEAQPDKSGLPSDRFSAERPEGSISTLTIQRTEQRDSAMYRCASSLGKTYEQYFGPGTRLTVT.

This rearrangement joins TRBV12-3 or TRBV12-4 to TRBJ2-3, with D unclear. V was trimmed by 3 bases and J by 6 bases, leaving 4 bases between them. CDR3 size: 11 residues. The CDR3 loop is CASSFADTQYF. CDR3 DNA sequence: TGTGCCAGCAGTTTTGCTGATACGCAGTATTTT.

J is TRBJ2-5 and V is TRBV5-4; tentatively, D is TRBD1 (5 bases). The CDR3 consists of 13 residues. Trimming removed 2 bases from V and 5 bases from J, with 10 bases in between. CDR1 SGHNT and CDR2 YYREEE come from the germline V gene (reference sequence). In DNA, the CDR3 is TGTGCCAGCAGCTTTGACAGCAAGGAGACCCAGTACTTC. Translated: CASSFDSKETQYF.

The gene calls are TRBV3-1 (or the pseudogene TRBV3-2) and TRBJ1-3; no definite D call. Trimming cost V 0 bases and J 0 bases, with 3 bases left between them. Germline lookup yields CDR1 LGHDT and CDR2 YNNKEL (reference sequence). This CDR3 comprises 14 residues. The CDR3 region has the DNA TGTGCCAGCAGCCAAGAGGCCTCTGGAAACACCATATATTTT. It encodes CASSQEASGNTIYF.

The rearrangement joins TRBV6-5 to TRBJ1-1; D unclear. The CDR3 spans 13 residues. The V end was cut by 2 bases, the J end by 4 bases, with 8 bases between. Per the germline V gene, CDR1 is MNHEY and CDR2 is SVGAGI. The CDR3 sequence is CASSYDWGTEAFF. Here the CDR3 DNA reads TGTGCCAGCAGTTACGATTGGGGCACTGAAGCTTTCTTT.

The chain carries TRBV11-2 and TRBJ2-7, with D maybe TRBD2 (5 bases). The CDR3 covers 13 residues. Germline values: CDR1 SGHAT, CDR2 FQNNGV. Trimming cost V 8 bases and J 6 bases, with 17 bases left between them. This CDR3 reads CASCYTSAGEQYF. In DNA, the CDR3 is TGTGCCAGCTGCTACACCTCTGCGGGCGAGCAGTACTTC.

The chain recombines TRBV2 with TRBJ2-3; 8 bases align to TRBD2. The CDR3 contains 16 residues. Per the germline V gene, CDR1 is SNHLY and CDR2 is FYNNEI. V lost 6 bases to trimming and J lost 5 bases; unmatched junction nucleotides: 13. The CDR3 DNA sequence: TGTGCCAGCAGGGGATGGACTAGCACAAGGGGAGATACGCAGTATTTT. This encodes CASRGWTSTRGDTQYF.

CDR3 region: CASSALAGGFLRGTDTQYF. DNA of the CDR3: TGTGCCAGCAGTGCTCTGGCGGGGGGGTTTCTCCGTGGGACAGATACGCAGTATTTT. The chain joins TRBV2 to TRBJ2-3, with 9 positions matching TRBD2. CDR3 size: 19 residues. The V and J ends lost 4 bases and 3 bases, in that order; junction bases with no gene match: 17. Germline V gene sequence: CDR1 SNHLY, CDR2 FYNNEI.

This clone is a singleton in its sample. V gene TRBV7-9 combines with J gene TRBJ2-3; TRBD1 is a possible D gene (6 bases). V lost 6 bases, J lost 0 bases, and 16 bases lay in between. Germline V CDR1 and CDR2: SEHNR, FQNEAQ (reference sequence). The CDR3 runs to 16 residues. Here the CDR3 reads CASSPTGATSTDTQYF. The DNA for the CDR3 is TGTGCCAGCAGTCCGACAGGAGCTACTAGCACAGATACGCAGTATTTT.

The CDR3 region has the DNA TGTGCCAGCTCACCTCTTCAGGGTCAGCCCCAGCATTTT. Its translation: CASSPLQGQPQHF. The V and J genes are TRBV18 and TRBJ1-5; D may be TRBD1 (5 bases). The CDR3 contains 13 residues. Germline CDR1 KGHSH, CDR2 LQKENI. The V end lost 3 bases, the J end lost 6 bases, and 9 bases lay between the germline ends. The complete variable domain, with remaining parts taken from reference TRBV18 and TRBJ1-5, reads NAGVMQNPRHLVRRRGQEARLRCSPMKGHSHVYWYRQLPEEGLKFMVYLQKENIIDESGMPKERFSAEFPKEGPSILRIQQVVRGDSAAYFCASSPLQGQPQHFGDGTRLSIL.

The rearrangement joins TRBV4-2 to TRBJ1-1, with D perhaps TRBD1 (5 bases). V shed 6 bases and J shed 2 bases, with 13 bases lying between them. This CDR3 has 14 amino acids. Germline values: CDR1 LGHNA, CDR2 YNFKEQ. The CDR3 loop is CASSGGVLNTEAFF. The CDR3 DNA reads as TGTGCCAGCAGTGGGGGGGTTCTAAACACTGAAGCTTTCTTT.

This rearrangement joins TRBV27 to TRBJ1-2; 9 nucleotides match TRBD1. The CDR3 is 14 residues long. Germline V gene sequence: CDR1 MNHEY, CDR2 SMNVEV (reference sequence). The V segment lost 2 bases and the J segment 4 bases; nucleotides outside the gene matches: 2. This chain's CDR3 is CASSLTGGSYGYTF. Here the CDR3 DNA reads TGTGCCAGCAGTTTAACAGGGGGCAGCTATGGCTACACCTTC.

The CDR3 is CASRIGLSDTQYF. CDR3 nucleotides: TGTGCCAGCAGAATCGGGCTTTCAGATACGCAGTATTTT. The rearrangement links TRBV7-9 to TRBJ2-3; D is unclear. CDR3 length: 13 residues. Trimming took 6 bases from V and 4 from J, leaving 11 bases between them. The germline V gene has CDR1 SEHNR and CDR2 FQNEAQ (reference sequence).

The chain uses TRBV6-5 and TRBJ2-2; unclear D gene. CDR1 and CDR2 (germline): MNHEY, SVGAGI. The ends were cut back, 7 bases at V and 3 bases at J, with 12 bases in the middle. The CDR3 covers 14 residues. This CDR3 is CASTSPGDTGELFF. The CDR3 nucleotides are TGTGCCAGCACGAGCCCGGGCGACACCGGGGAGCTGTTTTTT.

This chain uses TRBV7-8 with TRBJ1-3; no reliable D call. The V and J ends lost 2 bases and 3 bases respectively, with 17 bases between them. Germline CDR1 is SGHVS and CDR2 is FQNEAQ. The length of the CDR3 is 17 residues. CDR3 loop: CASSLRAEGIIGNTIYF. CDR3 in DNA: TGTGCCAGCAGCTTAAGGGCGGAAGGGATAATTGGAAACACCATATATTTT. The whole variable domain, filled in from reference TRBV7-8 and TRBJ1-3, reads GAGVSQSPRYKVAKRGQDVALRCDPISGHVSLFWYQQALGQGPEFLTYFQNEAQLDKSGLPSDRFFAERPEGSVSTLKIQRTQQEDSAVYLCASSLRAEGIIGNTIYFGEGSWLTVV.

V gene TRBV7-9 combines with J gene TRBJ1-5; no definite D call. This CDR3 has 13 amino acids. V shed 0 bases and J shed 5 bases, with 5 bases lying between them. CDR1 and CDR2 from the germline V gene are SEHNR and FQNEAQ (reference sequence). The CDR3 loop reads CASSLALDQPQHF. CDR3 coding DNA: TGTGCCAGCAGCTTAGCTTTAGATCAGCCCCAGCATTTT.

The V call is TRBV4-1, the J call TRBJ2-7; TRBD2 matches 7 bases. Germline V gene data show CDR1 as MGHRA and CDR2 as YSYEKL. CDR3 size: 16 residues. The trim removed 0 bases at V and 1 base at J, leaving 6 bases unmatched. The CDR3 sequence: CASSQDRASGSYEQYF. DNA of the CDR3: TGCGCCAGCAGCCAAGATAGAGCTAGCGGTTCCTACGAGCAGTACTTC.

This chain joins TRBV27 and TRBJ2-3; no clear D gene. There are 11 residues in the CDR3. Germline CDR1 and CDR2: MNHEY and SMNVEV (reference sequence). V was pared by 4 bases and J by 4 bases, with 3 bases between. The CDR3: CASSSSDTQYF. In nucleotides, the CDR3 is TGTGCCAGCAGTTCGTCAGATACGCAGTATTTT.